The entry that follows covers one T cell receptor (beta chain) sequence. The antigen remains unidentified. The sample originates from a study of a mutant IDH1 vaccine in newly diagnosed glioma. Looking at the study overall: In some groups vaccination began 4-6 weeks post-radiotherapy; others received it with temozolomide. Males made up 62.5% and females about 38% of treated patients, whose mean age was about 40 years. Study-wide points: Immune responses induced by the vaccine were seen in 93.3% of patients, spanning multiple MHC alleles. Among top peripheral T cell clonotypes, changes seemed unrelated to pseudoprogression.

Time point reported: week 11, during vaccination. Topical imiquimod was applied with each vaccine dose, which held 300 ug of mutant IDH1 20-mer peptide. The V and J ends lost 3 bases and 3 bases, in that order; junction bases with no gene match: 5. CDR3 size: 17 residues. Germline assignment: CDR1 MDHEN and CDR2 SYDVKM. Some clones are missing from TCRdb's copy, which holds only in-frame ones; the method was immunoSEQ multiplex PCR. Among 120,000 or so clones listed, about four fifths were seen once. The origin of this receptor is a middle-aged man with glioma. Sequences were derived from PBMCs, sampled from a glioma patient whose treatment included an IDH1 peptide vaccine. This rearrangement joins TRBV28 to TRBJ2-7; 16 nucleotides line up with TRBD2. The CDR3 sequence is CASSFGTSGRADYEQYF. The CDR3 DNA reads as TGTGCCAGCAGTTTCGGGACTAGCGGGAGGGCCGACTACGAGCAGTACTTC.